These 14 T cell receptor beta chains were sequenced from one sample in a study of blood T cell repertoires in COVID-19. Assay: immunoSEQ multiplex PCR; the TCRdb copy retains only in-frame clones and omits some. The table includes more than 200,000 clones, roughly 84% detected once. Sequenced material: PBMCs or T cells enriched from blood (not recorded which). The origin of the receptors is a man younger than 45 in a cohort exposed to, infected with or recovered from COVID-19 (not recorded which).

The chain combines TRBV7-2 with TRBJ1-1, with D hard to call. Germline CDR1 reads SGHTA; CDR2 reads FQGNSA. V lost 0 bases to trimming and J lost 0 bases, with 2 bases between them. The CDR3 consists of 13 residues. The CDR3 loop is CASSLAMNTEAFF. DNA of the CDR3: TGTGCCAGCAGCTTAGCCATGAACACTGAAGCTTTCTTT.

The rearrangement uses TRBV15 and TRBJ1-6, with D perhaps matching TRBD1 (5 bases). Trimming took 0 bases from V and 4 from J, leaving 16 bases between them. This CDR3 comprises 18 residues. Germline V gene lookup returns CDR1 LNHNV and CDR2 YYDKDF (reference sequence). The CDR3 reads CATSRDPPRREYNSPLHF. The CDR3 bases are TGTGCCACCAGCAGAGATCCCCCACGCAGGGAATATAATTCACCCCTCCACTTT.

The V call is TRBV11-2, the J call TRBJ2-7; unclear D gene. V lost 5 bases and J 8 bases, leaving 16 bases between the germline ends. CDR3 length: 13 residues. CDR1 is SGHAT and CDR2 is FQNNGV in the germline V gene. The CDR3 protein is CASSPQVDPQQYF. CDR3 DNA: TGTGCCAGCAGCCCCCAGGTAGACCCTCAGCAGTACTTC.

This chain connects TRBV28 to TRBJ1-1; D not certain. This CDR3 has 10 amino acids. Germline lookup yields CDR1 MDHEN and CDR2 SYDVKM. V was shortened by 2 bases and J by 8 bases, with 3 bases between the two germline ends. CDR3 nucleotide sequence: TGTGCCAGCAGTTTAAGCGAAGCTTTCTTT. This gives the protein CASSLSEAFF.

DNA of the CDR3: TGTGCCATCAGTGAGCCGACTAGCCAGATAAGTAATGAGCAGTTCTTC. It specifies CAISEPTSQISNEQFF. The chain combines TRBV10-3 with TRBJ2-1; 7 nucleotides match TRBD2. The J segment lost 7 bases and the V segment lost 2 bases, leaving 11 bases of the junction unmatched. CDR1 is ENHRY and CDR2 is SYGVKD in the germline V gene. CDR3 length: 16 amino acids.

The rearrangement links TRBV6-5 to TRBJ2-1, with a weak D call TRBD2 (6 bases). Trimming removed 8 bases at V and 5 bases at J, with 19 bases between. The CDR3 is 15 residues long. Germline V lookup: CDR1 MNHEY, CDR2 SVGAGI. The CDR3: CASRRDWVPHNEQFF. The CDR3 nucleotides are TGTGCCAGCCGTCGGGACTGGGTCCCCCACAATGAGCAGTTCTTC.

The rearrangement uses TRBV7-2 and TRBJ2-7; possible D gene TRBD1, 6 bases. Trimming stripped 3 bases from V and 3 bases from J, with 15 bases between. The CDR3 runs 15 residues. The germline V gene encodes CDR1 SGHTA and CDR2 FQGNSA. This CDR3 reads CASSLTGVSGYEQYF. The CDR3 DNA sequence: TGTGCCAGCAGCTTGACAGGCGTTTCGGGCTACGAGCAGTACTTC. Full variable domain (rest looked up from reference TRBV7-2 and TRBJ2-7): GAGVSQSPSNKVTEKGKDVELRCDPISGHTALYWYRQSLGQGLEFLIYFQGNSAPDKSGLPSDRFSAERTGGSVSTLTIQRTQQEDSAVYLCASSLTGVSGYEQYFGPGTRLTVT.

This clone was found a few times. The gene calls are TRBV6-5 and TRBJ2-7, with 13 bases fitting TRBD2. The V gene's germline CDR1 is MNHEY and CDR2 SVGAGI. J lost 6 bases, V lost 5 bases, and 4 bases had no gene match. This CDR3 region has 14 residues. The DNA of the CDR3 is TGTGCCAGCAGTCCGGGACTAGCGGGATTCGAGCAGTACTTC. This translates into CASSPGLAGFEQYF.

J is TRBJ2-7 and V is TRBV6-5; 9 nucleotides align to TRBD1. Trimming removed 6 bases from V and 4 bases from J; junction bases left unmatched: 7. The CDR3 runs to 14 residues. Germline V gene data show CDR1 as MNHEY and CDR2 as SVGAGI. CDR3 sequence: CASREDRGPYEQYF. CDR3 bases: TGTGCCAGCAGGGAGGACAGGGGACCGTACGAGCAGTACTTC.

This sequence joins TRBV3-1 (or the pseudogene TRBV3-2) and TRBJ2-7; 7 nucleotides agree with TRBD1. V was pared by 1 base and J by 4 bases, with 7 bases of the junction left unmatched. Germline CDR1 reads LGHDT; CDR2 reads YNNKEL (reference sequence). The CDR3 is made up of 15 amino acids. CDR3 loop: CASSQGSDREYEQYF. CDR3 in DNA: TGTGCCAGCAGCCAAGGGTCCGACAGGGAGTACGAGCAGTACTTC.

In nucleotides, the CDR3 is TGTGCCAGCAGCTTAACCCGGCCGGACTCCACCGGGGAGCTGTTTTTT. Its protein is CASSLTRPDSTGELFF. V and J are TRBV7-9 and TRBJ2-2; perhaps TRBD2 as D (5 bases). V lost 2 bases and J 4 bases, leaving 14 bases between the germline ends. Germline V gene data show CDR1 as SEHNR and CDR2 as FQNEAQ (reference sequence). The CDR3 is made up of 16 amino acids.

The chain uses TRBV18 and TRBJ1-1, with TRBD1 matching 10 bases. J lost 4 bases, V lost 4 bases, and 9 bases had no gene match. The length of the CDR3 is 16 residues. The V gene's germline CDR1 is KGHSH and CDR2 LQKENI. CDR3 in amino acids: CASSQTGTGVATEAFF. In nucleotides, the CDR3 is TGTGCCAGCTCACAAACCGGGACAGGGGTGGCCACTGAAGCTTTCTTT.

This chain links TRBV5-1 with TRBJ1-1; D remains ambiguous. The V end was cut by 0 bases, the J end by 3 bases, with 9 bases between. The germline gives CDR1 SGHRS, CDR2 YFSETQ. The CDR3 has 14 residues. The chain's CDR3 is CASSLVRRDTEAFF. The CDR3 DNA reads TGCGCCAGCAGCTTGGTCAGGCGCGACACTGAAGCTTTCTTT.

This clone was seen just once. The chain links TRBV2 to TRBJ2-2; 8 bases are a match to TRBD1. From germline, CDR1 is SNHLY and CDR2 FYNNEI. CDR3 length: 13 amino acids. V gave up 8 bases and J gave up 6 bases; unmatched junction bases: 5. The CDR3 protein is CASAGGKPGELFF. In DNA form, the CDR3 reads TGTGCCAGCGCAGGGGGCAAGCCCGGGGAGCTGTTTTTT.